This is a list of T cell receptor beta chains from one sample in a study of cytomegalovirus exposure and HLA in healthy donors. Using immunoSEQ multiplex PCR, the repertoire was profiled, and TCRdb retains in-frame clones only, with some absent. The table includes 150,000 to 200,000 clones, roughly 74% detected once. Source material: PBMCs. All receptors come from a female donor in good health and CMV-seronegative. CDR3s include the opening cysteine and the closing phenylalanine or tryptophan.

v_gene | CDR3aa
TRBV5-1 | CASSLAPGVNTEAFF
TRBV9 | CASSVGAGTYEQYF
TRBV27 | CASTQLAGINNEQFF
TRBV5-4 | CASSPVTGTNTEAFF
TRBV5-6 | CASSLLGQGIETQYF
TRBV2 | CASSDRRGEKLFF
TRBV7-8 | CASSLGDRGVSYEQYF
TRBV5-6 | CASSLWQGANQPQHF
TRBV2 | CANDRGGLARPDRTGELFF
TRBV7-2 | CASSLGTGGGYTF
TRBV5-6 | CASSPGRQGNEQYF
TRBV5-1 | CASSSRTSGDTGELFF
TRBV29-1 | CSVEGEGRNTQYF
TRBV2 | CASMGLAGGTDEQFF
TRBV15 | CATSRDRATQHF
TRBV6-4 | CASSDVTGIQYF
TRBV6-6 | CASSFDGQVSYEQYF
TRBV27 | CASSLLITGHPYEQYF
TRBV2 | CASASGAGAGELFF
TRBV7-9 | CSSSLGGQPYQPQHF
TRBV7-2 | CASSFASGIYEQYF
TRBV30 | CAWNLLRGPRYNEQFF
TRBV7-9 | CASSLAGGRPQETRYF
TRBV27 | CASSLKPGTGGSYEQYF
TRBV5-1 | CASSGGVQVDEQYF
TRBV28 | CASSPAATGTEQYF
TRBV11-2 | CASSTIRDRGRRGNTIYF
TRBV9 | CASSVGTPYGYTF
TRBV14 | CASSQDRELWERFPTWGVPYEQYF
TRBV28 | CASAPLGRLVDTQYF
TRBV28 | CASSLETGKTQYF
TRBV2 | CASSVDRAGNTIYF